This paragraph reports one T cell receptor (beta chain). The sample belongs to a study of blood T cell repertoires in COVID-19. CDR3 size: 15 residues. Trimming cost V 5 bases and J 5 bases, with 16 bases left between them. Per germline, CDR1 SEHNR and CDR2 FQNEAQ (reference sequence). TCRdb's table, derived via immunoSEQ multiplex PCR, lists solely in-frame clones and lacks some. Here the sample spans 300,000 to 500,000 clones, 70% to 90% being singletons. V gene TRBV7-9 combines with J gene TRBJ2-1, with a tentative D call TRBD1 (6 bases). The sample consisted of PBMCs or T cells enriched from blood (not recorded which). The source is a woman aged 25 to 39 with acute COVID-19. The CDR3, as DNA: TGTGCCAGCAGCCAATACCGGGACAAGCACAATGAGCAGTTCTTC. This sequence encodes CASSQYRDKHNEQFF. The variable domain in full, with the rest retrieved from reference TRBV7-9 and TRBJ2-1, is DTGVSQNPRHKITKRGQNVTFRCDPISEHNRLYWYRQTLGQGPEFLTYFQNEAQLEKSRLLSDRFSAERPKGSFSTLEIQRTEQGDSAMYLCASSQYRDKHNEQFFGPGTRLTVL.